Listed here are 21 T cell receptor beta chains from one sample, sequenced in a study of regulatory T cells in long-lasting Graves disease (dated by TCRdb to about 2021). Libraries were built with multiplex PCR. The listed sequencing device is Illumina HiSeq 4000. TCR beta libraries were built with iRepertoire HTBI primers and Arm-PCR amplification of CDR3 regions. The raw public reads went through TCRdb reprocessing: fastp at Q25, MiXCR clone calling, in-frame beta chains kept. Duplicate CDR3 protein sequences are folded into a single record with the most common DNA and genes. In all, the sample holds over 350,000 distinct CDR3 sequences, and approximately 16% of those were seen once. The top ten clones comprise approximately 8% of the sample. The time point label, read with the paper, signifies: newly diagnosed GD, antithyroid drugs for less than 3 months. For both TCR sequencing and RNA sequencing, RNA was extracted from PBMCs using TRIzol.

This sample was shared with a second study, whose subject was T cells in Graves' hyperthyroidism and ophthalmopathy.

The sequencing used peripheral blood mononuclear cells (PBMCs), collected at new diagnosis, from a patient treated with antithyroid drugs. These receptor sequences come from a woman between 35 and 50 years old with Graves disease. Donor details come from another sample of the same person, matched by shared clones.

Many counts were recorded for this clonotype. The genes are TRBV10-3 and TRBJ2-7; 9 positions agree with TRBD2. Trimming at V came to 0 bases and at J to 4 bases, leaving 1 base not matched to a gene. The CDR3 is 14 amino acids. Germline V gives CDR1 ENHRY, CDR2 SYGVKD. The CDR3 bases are TGTGCCATCAGTGAGTCAACTAGCGGGTACGAGCAGTACTTC. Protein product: CAISESTSGYEQYF.

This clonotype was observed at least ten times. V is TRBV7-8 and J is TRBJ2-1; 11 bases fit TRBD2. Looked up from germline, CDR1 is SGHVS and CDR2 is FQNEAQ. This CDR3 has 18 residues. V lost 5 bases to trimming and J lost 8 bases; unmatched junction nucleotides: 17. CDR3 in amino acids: CASSALSLLAGVTHEQFF. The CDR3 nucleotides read TGTGCCAGCAGCGCCCTGAGTTTACTAGCGGGAGTGACTCATGAGCAGTTCTTC.

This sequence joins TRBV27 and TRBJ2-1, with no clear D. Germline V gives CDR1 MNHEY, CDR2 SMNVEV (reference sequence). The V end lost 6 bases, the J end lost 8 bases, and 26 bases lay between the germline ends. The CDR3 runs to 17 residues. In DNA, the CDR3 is TGTGCCAGCAGCCCCTACCCGGACCTACTCAATCGGGATGAGCAGTTCTTC. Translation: CASSPYPDLLNRDEQFF.

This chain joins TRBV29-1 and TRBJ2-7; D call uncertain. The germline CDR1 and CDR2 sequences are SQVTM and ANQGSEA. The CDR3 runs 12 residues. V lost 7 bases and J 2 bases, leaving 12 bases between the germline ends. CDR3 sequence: CSAIDGPYEQYF. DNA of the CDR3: TGCAGCGCGATAGACGGTCCCTACGAGCAGTACTTC.

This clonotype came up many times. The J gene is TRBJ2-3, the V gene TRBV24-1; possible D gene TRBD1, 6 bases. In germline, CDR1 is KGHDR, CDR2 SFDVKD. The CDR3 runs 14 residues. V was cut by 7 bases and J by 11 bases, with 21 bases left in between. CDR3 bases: TGTGCCACCAGACCAGGGACAAGAAGGGCTCGGCAGTATTTT. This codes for CATRPGTRRARQYF.

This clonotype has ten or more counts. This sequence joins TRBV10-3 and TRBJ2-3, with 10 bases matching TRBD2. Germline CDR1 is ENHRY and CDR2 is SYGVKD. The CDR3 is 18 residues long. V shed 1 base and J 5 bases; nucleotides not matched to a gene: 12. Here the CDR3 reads CAISELERLAGVIDTQYF. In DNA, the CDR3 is TGTGCCATCAGTGAGTTGGAGAGGCTAGCGGGAGTGATAGATACGCAGTATTTT.

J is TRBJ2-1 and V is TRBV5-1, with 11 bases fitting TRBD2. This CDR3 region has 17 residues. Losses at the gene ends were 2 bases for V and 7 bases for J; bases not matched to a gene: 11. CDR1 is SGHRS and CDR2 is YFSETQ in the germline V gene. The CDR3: CASSLTSGSYPGNEQFF. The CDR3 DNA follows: TGCGCCAGCAGCTTAACTAGCGGGAGTTATCCCGGAAATGAGCAGTTCTTC.

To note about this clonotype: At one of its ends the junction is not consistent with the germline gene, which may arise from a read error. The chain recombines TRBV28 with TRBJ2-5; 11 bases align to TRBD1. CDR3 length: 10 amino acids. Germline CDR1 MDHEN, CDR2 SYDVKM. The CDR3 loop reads CASSGDRGCF. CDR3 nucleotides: TGTGCCAGCAGTGGGGACAGGGGGTGTTTC.

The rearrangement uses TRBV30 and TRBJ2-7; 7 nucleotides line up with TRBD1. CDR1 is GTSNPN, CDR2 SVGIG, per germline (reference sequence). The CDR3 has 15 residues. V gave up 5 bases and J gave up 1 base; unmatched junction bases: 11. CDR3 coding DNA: TGTGCCTGGTGCCCGGGGAACAGGGGATCCTACGAGCAGTACTTC. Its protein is CAWCPGNRGSYEQYF. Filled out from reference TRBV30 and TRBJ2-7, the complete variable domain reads SQTIHQWPATLVQPVGSPLSLECTVEGTSNPNLYWYRQAAGRGLQLLFYSVGIGQISSEVPQNLSASRPQDRQFILSSKKLLLSDSGFYLCAWCPGNRGSYEQYFGPGTRLTVT.

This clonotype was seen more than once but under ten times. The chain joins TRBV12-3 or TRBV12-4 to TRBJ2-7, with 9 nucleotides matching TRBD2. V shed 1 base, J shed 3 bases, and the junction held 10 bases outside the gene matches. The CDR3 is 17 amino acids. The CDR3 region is CASSLGLGLAGVYEQYF. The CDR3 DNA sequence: TGTGCCAGCAGTTTAGGTTTGGGACTAGCCGGGGTCTACGAGCAGTACTTC.

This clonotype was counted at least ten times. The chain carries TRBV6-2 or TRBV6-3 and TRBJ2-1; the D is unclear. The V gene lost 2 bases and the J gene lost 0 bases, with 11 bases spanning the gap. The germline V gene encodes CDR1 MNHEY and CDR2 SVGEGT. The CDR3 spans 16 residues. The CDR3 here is CASSYSTYTSYNEQFF. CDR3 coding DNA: TGTGCCAGCAGTTACAGTACTTACACCTCCTACAATGAGCAGTTCTTC.

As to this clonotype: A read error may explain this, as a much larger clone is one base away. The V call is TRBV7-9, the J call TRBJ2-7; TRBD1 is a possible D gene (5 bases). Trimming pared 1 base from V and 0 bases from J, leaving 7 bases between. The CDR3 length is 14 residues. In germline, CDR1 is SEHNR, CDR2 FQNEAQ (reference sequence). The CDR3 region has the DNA TGTGCCAGCAGCTTAGAGGGGTACTCCTACGAGCAGTACTTC. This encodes CASSLEGYSYEQYF.

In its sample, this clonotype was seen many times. The CDR3 region is CASSPYNSPLHF. CDR3 sequence (DNA): TGTGCCAGCAGCCCGTATAATTCACCCCTCCACTTT. The chain couples TRBV27 to TRBJ1-6, with unresolved D. Between the trimmed V and J ends, which lost 6 bases and 4 bases, there was a span of 4 bases. The germline V gene encodes CDR1 MNHEY and CDR2 SMNVEV (reference sequence). This CDR3 contains 12 residues.

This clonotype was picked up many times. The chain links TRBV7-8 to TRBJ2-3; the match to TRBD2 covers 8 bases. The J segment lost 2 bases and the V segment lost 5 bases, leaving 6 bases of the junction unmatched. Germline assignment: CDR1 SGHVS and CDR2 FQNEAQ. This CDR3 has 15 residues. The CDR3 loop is CASSLGLADTDTQYF. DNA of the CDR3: TGTGCCAGCAGCCTCGGACTAGCCGACACAGATACGCAGTATTTT.

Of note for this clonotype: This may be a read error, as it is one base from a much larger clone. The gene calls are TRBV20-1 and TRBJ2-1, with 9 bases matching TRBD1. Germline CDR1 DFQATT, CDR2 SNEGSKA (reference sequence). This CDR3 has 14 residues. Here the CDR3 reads CSATVPGQGGEQCF. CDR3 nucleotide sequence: TGCAGTGCTACCGTCCCGGGACAGGGAGGTGAGCAGTGCTTC.

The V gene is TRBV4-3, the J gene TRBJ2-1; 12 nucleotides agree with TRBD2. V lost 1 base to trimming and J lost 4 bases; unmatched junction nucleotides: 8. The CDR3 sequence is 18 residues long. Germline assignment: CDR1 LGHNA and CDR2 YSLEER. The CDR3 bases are TGCGCCAGCAGCCAAGGCCCTCCCGGGACTAGCGGGTACAATGAGCAGTTCTTC. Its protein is CASSQGPPGTSGYNEQFF.

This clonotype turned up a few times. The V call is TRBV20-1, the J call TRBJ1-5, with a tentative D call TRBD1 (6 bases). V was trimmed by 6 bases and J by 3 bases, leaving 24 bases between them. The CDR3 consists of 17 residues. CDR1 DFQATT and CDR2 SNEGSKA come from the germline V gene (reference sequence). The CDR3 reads CSAPPPWGGADNQPQHF. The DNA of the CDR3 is TGCAGTGCCCCTCCTCCTTGGGGGGGCGCGGACAATCAGCCCCAGCATTTT.

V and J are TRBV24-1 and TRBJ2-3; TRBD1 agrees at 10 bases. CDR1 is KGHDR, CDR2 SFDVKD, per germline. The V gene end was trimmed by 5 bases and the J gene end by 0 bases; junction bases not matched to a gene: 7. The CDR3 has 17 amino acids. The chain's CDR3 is CATSGSDRGYSTDTQYF. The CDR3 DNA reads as TGTGCCACCAGTGGGTCGGACAGGGGGTATAGCACAGATACGCAGTATTTT.

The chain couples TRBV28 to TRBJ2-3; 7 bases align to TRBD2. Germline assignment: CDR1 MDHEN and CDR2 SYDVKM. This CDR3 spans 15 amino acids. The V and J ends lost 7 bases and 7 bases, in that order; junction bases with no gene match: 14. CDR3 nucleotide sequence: TGTGCCAGCAAAGGACGGGGGGTCCAAGGTAATACGCAGTATTTT. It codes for CASKGRGVQGNTQYF.

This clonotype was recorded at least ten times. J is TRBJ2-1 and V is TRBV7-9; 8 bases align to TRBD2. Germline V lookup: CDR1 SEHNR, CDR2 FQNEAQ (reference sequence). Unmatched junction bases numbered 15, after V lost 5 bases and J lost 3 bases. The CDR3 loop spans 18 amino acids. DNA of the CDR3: TGTGCCAGCAGCCCCTCTGTGGGGGTAGCGGGACTCTACAATGAGCAGTTCTTC. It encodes CASSPSVGVAGLYNEQFF.

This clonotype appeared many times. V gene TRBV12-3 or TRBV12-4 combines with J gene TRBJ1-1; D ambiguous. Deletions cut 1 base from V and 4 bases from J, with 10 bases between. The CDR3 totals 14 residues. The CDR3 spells CASSLGVWGTEAFF. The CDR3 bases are TGTGCCAGCAGTTTAGGGGTCTGGGGCACTGAAGCTTTCTTT.